These 19 T cell receptor beta chains were sequenced from one sample in a study of shared clonotypes between healthy human individuals. Repertoires were generated with immunoSEQ multiplex PCR, while TCRdb's copy carries only in-frame clones and drops some. The table has about 2,500,000 clones, just over 90% seen once; the top ten hold over 0.12%. The sample was naive CD4+ T cells sorted from blood. Subset defined: CD45RA+ positively selected. The receptors derive from a man between 18 and 29 years old in good health.

This clone was recorded once. The CDR3 sequence is CASSTQTGTGNTIYF. The DNA for the CDR3 is TGCGCCAGCAGCACCCAAACAGGGACTGGAAACACCATATATTTT. The chain carries TRBV5-1 and TRBJ1-3; TRBD1 might be the D (6 bases). The germline V gene encodes CDR1 SGHRS and CDR2 YFSETQ. Trimming removed 4 bases at V and 2 bases at J, with 13 bases between. CDR3 length equals 15 residues.

The chain combines TRBV4-3 with TRBJ2-3; D unresolved. This CDR3 is 13 amino acids long. Per germline, CDR1 LGHNA and CDR2 YSLEER. The V and J ends lost 4 bases and 6 bases respectively, with 11 bases between them. The CDR3 loop is CASSLLLGDTQYF. The CDR3 coding sequence is TGCGCCAGCAGCCTTCTCCTGGGGGATACGCAGTATTTT.

The genes are TRBV25-1 and TRBJ1-2, with 7 bases identical to TRBD1. J was trimmed by 2 bases and V by 1 base; bases with no gene match: 7. Germline V gene sequence: CDR1 MGHDK, CDR2 SYGVNS. This CDR3 is built from 16 residues. Here the CDR3 reads CASSELGSGGNYGYTF. The CDR3 DNA follows: TGTGCCAGCAGTGAATTAGGTTCAGGGGGAAACTATGGCTACACCTTC.

This clone was counted only a few times. This sequence joins TRBV27 and TRBJ1-1; a weak D match, TRBD1 (5 bases). Trimming pared 5 bases from V and 11 bases from J, leaving 15 bases between. The CDR3 length is 12 residues. The germline CDR1 and CDR2 sequences are MNHEY and SMNVEV (reference sequence). The CDR3 sequence is CASSPMGREAFF. The CDR3 DNA is TGTGCCAGCAGTCCAATGGGACGGGAGGCTTTCTTT.

This chain connects TRBV18 to TRBJ2-1, with 16 bases lining up with TRBD2. The trim removed 2 bases at V and 0 bases at J, leaving 7 bases unmatched. This CDR3 region has 20 residues. Germline CDR1 KGHSH, CDR2 LQKENI. CDR3 DNA sequence: TGTGCCAGCTCACCAAGTGGGACTAGCGGGAGGGCCGTCTCCTACAATGAGCAGTTCTTC. Encoded protein: CASSPSGTSGRAVSYNEQFF.

In its sample, this clone was seen a few times. The CDR3: CASSQETGNTEAFF. The CDR3 DNA is TGCGCCAGCAGCCAAGAGACAGGGAACACTGAAGCTTTCTTT. The chain links TRBV4-3 to TRBJ1-1; possibly TRBD1 for D (6 bases). CDR1 and CDR2 from the germline V gene are LGHNA and YSLEER. Deletions cut 0 bases from V and 1 base from J, with 6 bases between. This CDR3 spans 14 amino acids.

The chain couples TRBV7-2 to TRBJ2-1; D call uncertain. Looked up from germline, CDR1 is SGHTA and CDR2 is FQGNSA. Trimming pared 5 bases from V and 0 bases from J, leaving 14 bases between. CDR3 length: 16 amino acids. This CDR3 reads CASSLSGAISYNEQFF. The CDR3 nucleotides read TGTGCCAGCAGCCTCTCAGGAGCCATCTCCTACAATGAGCAGTTCTTC.

This rearrangement joins TRBV28 to TRBJ2-5; a weak D match, TRBD2 (6 bases). V was pared by 6 bases and J by 0 bases, with 14 bases between. The V gene's germline CDR1 is MDHEN and CDR2 SYDVKM. CDR3 length: 15 amino acids. CDR3 DNA: TGTGCCAGCAGCGAGGGACTCCTGTACCAAGAGACCCAGTACTTC. Translated: CASSEGLLYQETQYF.

This chain's CDR3 is CASSLDPSMNTEAFF. In nucleotides, the CDR3 is TGTGCCAGCAGCTTAGACCCCAGCATGAACACTGAAGCTTTCTTT. The chain combines TRBV7-2 with TRBJ1-1; no clear D. Per germline, CDR1 SGHTA and CDR2 FQGNSA. This CDR3 region has 15 residues. V gave up 1 base and J gave up 0 bases, with 9 bases separating them.

To note about this clone: Additional DNA sequences in this sample encode the identical CDR3. The chain has TRBV5-1 and TRBJ2-5, with 9 bases matching TRBD2. Germline values: CDR1 SGHRS, CDR2 YFSETQ. V lost 0 bases to trimming and J lost 5 bases; unmatched junction nucleotides: 2. The CDR3 runs to 14 residues. As DNA, the CDR3 is TGCGCCAGCAGCTTGGAAAGCGGGAGGGAGACCCAGTACTTC. Translation: CASSLESGRETQYF.

V gene TRBV5-4 combines with J gene TRBJ2-2; D call uncertain. The germline V gene encodes CDR1 SGHNT and CDR2 YYREEE (reference sequence). Trimming removed 7 bases from V and 4 bases from J, with 11 bases in between. The CDR3 consists of 13 residues. The CDR3 spells CASRRFPTGELFF. CDR3 in DNA: TGTGCCAGCCGCAGGTTCCCCACCGGGGAGCTGTTTTTT.

In the case of this clone: The identical CDR3 is also encoded by other nucleotide sequences in the sample. The V call is TRBV6-5, the J call TRBJ2-7; 11 bases fit TRBD1. V trimming: 2 bases; J trimming: 4 bases; junction bases outside the gene matches: 4. Germline loops: CDR1 MNHEY, CDR2 SVGAGI. There are 15 residues in the CDR3. The CDR3 reads CASSYRDRGGYEQYF. CDR3 DNA sequence: TGTGCCAGCAGTTACCGGGACAGGGGGGGGTACGAGCAGTACTTC.

V is TRBV19 and J is TRBJ2-7, with 9 bases that match TRBD1. The CDR3 is made up of 18 amino acids. Trimming at V came to 7 bases and at J to 2 bases, leaving 18 bases not matched to a gene. Germline assignment: CDR1 LNHDA and CDR2 SQIVND (reference sequence). DNA for the CDR3: TGTGCCAGTATGGAGGGACAGGGAAAGACCGATAGTCCCTACGAGCAGTACTTC. Translation: CASMEGQGKTDSPYEQYF.

The chain combines TRBV10-3 with TRBJ2-1, with 9 bases fitting TRBD1. Germline V gives CDR1 ENHRY, CDR2 SYGVKD. J lost 0 bases, V lost 2 bases, and 2 bases had no gene match. The CDR3 runs 16 residues. The chain's CDR3 is CAISEQTGGSYNEQFF. The CDR3 DNA follows: TGTGCCATCAGTGAGCAGACAGGGGGCTCCTACAATGAGCAGTTCTTC.

The V and J genes are TRBV10-1 and TRBJ2-4; no firm D call. Germline V gene lookup returns CDR1 WNHNN and CDR2 SYGVQD (reference sequence). Trimming removed 0 bases at V and 5 bases at J, with 11 bases between. CDR3 length: 15 residues. CDR3 amino acids: CASSESGSPQNIQYF. For the CDR3, the DNA is TGCGCCAGCAGTGAGTCTGGAAGCCCCCAAAACATTCAGTACTTC.

This chain connects TRBV6-5 to TRBJ1-1; D remains ambiguous. Per the germline V gene, CDR1 is MNHEY and CDR2 is SVGAGI. Trimming took 0 bases from V and 6 from J, leaving 8 bases between them. This CDR3 contains 13 residues. CDR3 sequence (DNA): TGTGCCAGCAGTTACTCGACTGGCGCTGAAGCTTTCTTT. Encoded protein: CASSYSTGAEAFF.

The J gene is TRBJ2-7, the V gene TRBV7-9, with a tentative D call TRBD1 (5 bases). V lost 0 bases to trimming and J lost 6 bases, with 9 bases between them. In germline, CDR1 is SEHNR, CDR2 FQNEAQ (reference sequence). The CDR3 is made up of 13 amino acids. The CDR3 nucleotides are TGTGCCAGCAGCTTAGCTCCAGGGCCCGAGCAGTACTTC. Encoded protein: CASSLAPGPEQYF.

The chain carries TRBV5-1 and TRBJ2-3, with D perhaps TRBD2 (6 bases). Per germline, CDR1 SGHRS and CDR2 YFSETQ. V was pared by 0 bases and J by 1 base, with 12 bases between. The CDR3 contains 16 residues. This CDR3 reads CASSLAEAGRTDTQYF. The DNA for the CDR3 is TGCGCCAGCAGCTTGGCCGAAGCGGGCCGCACAGATACGCAGTATTTT. Combining the CDR3 with reference TRBV5-1 and TRBJ2-3 gives the whole variable domain KAGVTQTPRYLIKTRGQQVTLSCSPISGHRSVSWYQQTPGQGLQFLFEYFSETQRNKGNFPGRFSGRQFSNSRSEMNVSTLELGDSALYLCASSLAEAGRTDTQYFGPGTRLTVL.

This chain joins TRBV2 and TRBJ1-1; D is unresolved. There are 14 residues in the CDR3. V lost 4 bases, J lost 2 bases, and 11 bases lay in between. Germline V CDR1 and CDR2: SNHLY, FYNNEI. The CDR3 reads CASSGHGVNTEAFF. The CDR3, as DNA: TGTGCCAGCAGTGGACATGGGGTTAACACTGAAGCTTTCTTT.